Described below is a single T cell receptor beta chain sequence and its context. Its specificity is not known. Germline CDR1 MGHRA, CDR2 YSYEKL. V lost 1 base, J lost 2 bases, and 7 bases lay in between. This CDR3 comprises 14 residues. This entry is derived from a study of cytomegalovirus exposure and HLA in healthy donors. Study findings and constraints: Among TCR beta chains, those listed as cytomegalovirus-associated numbered around 160. Reported performance of the classifier showed diagnosis of cytomegalovirus status with high specificity and sensitivity.

Sequencing used immunoSEQ multiplex PCR; TCRdb keeps in-frame clones, though not all of them. The sample carries some 240,000 clones, approximately 83% recorded once. The sequence derives from a woman in her 30s in good health and CMV-seropositive. Material for sequencing was PBMCs. This sequence joins TRBV4-1 and TRBJ2-3, with D possibly matching TRBD1 (5 bases). CDR3: CASSQGTNTDTQYF. The CDR3 region has the DNA TGCGCCAGCAGCCAAGGGACAAACACAGATACGCAGTATTTT.